This TCR beta chain was identified in a study of PD-1 blockade in classical Hodgkin lymphoma. Every single patient, without exception, relapsed after autologous stem cell transplantation, and brentuximab vedotin exposure varied. Each best response was a complete response, a partial response or progressive disease. Germline CDR1 is MDHEN and CDR2 is SYDVKM. The CDR3 runs to 14 residues. Between the trimmed V and J ends, which lost 2 bases and 11 bases, there was a span of 18 bases. Using immunoSEQ multiplex PCR, the repertoire was profiled, and TCRdb retains in-frame clones only, with some absent. The table has 90,000 to 100,000 clones, roughly nine tenths seen once.

V is TRBV28 and J is TRBJ1-1, with D unclear. This material consisted of peripheral blood mononuclear cells (PBMCs), taken before the second cycle of nivolumab. This clonotype was obtained from a human donor with classical Hodgkin lymphoma. The CDR3 protein is CASSLLLEGRPAFF. The CDR3 nucleotides are TGTGCCAGCAGTTTACTATTGGAGGGTAGACCTGCTTTCTTT.